This T cell receptor (beta chain) derives from a study of cytomegalovirus exposure and HLA in healthy donors. Study-wide context: HLA-typed donors were the source of tens of millions of unique TCRs held in an early data release. Regarding the study as a whole: A later analysis found that most CMV-associated TCR beta chains appeared HLA-restricted.

The PCR used 60 Vbeta and 13 Jbeta primers. Generated by immunoSEQ multiplex PCR, the TCRdb table keeps only in-frame clones and is missing some. The sample lists 100,000 to 150,000 clones, approximately 85% seen once, with 8.1% in the top ten. With regard to this clone: What it recognizes is unknown.

Trimming stripped 3 bases from V and 0 bases from J, with 15 bases between. Germline V gene lookup returns CDR1 MNHEY and CDR2 SMNVEV (reference sequence). The CDR3 length is 18 residues. The chain is built from TRBV27 and TRBJ1-6; D ambiguous. The sequencing input was PBMCs. This clonotype was obtained from a woman in her forties or fifties in good health and CMV-seropositive. CDR3 sequence (DNA): TGTGCCAGCAGTTTGGTAACACCGCAAAGCTCCTATAATTCACCCCTCCACTTT. Its protein product is CASSLVTPQSSYNSPLHF.